These T cell receptor beta chains were read from a single sample in a study of T-cell reconstitution after alpha-beta-depleted transplantation in children. In TCRdb, the PCR reads were re-called with MiXCR into one record per CDR3 protein. This sample has around 800,000 distinct CDR3 sequences, with 15% to 20% found just once. The sample in question was PBMCs, mostly from graft donor cells, obtained 360 days after TCRalphabeta/CD19-depleted stem cell transplant. Receptor source: a male patient younger than 18 who had a stem cell transplant for acute lymphoblastic leukemia, so the T cells may come from the graft donor. Both conserved end residues are part of each CDR3. The order of the fields is D gene, V gene, clone size, J gene, CDR3 DNA, CDR3 protein. A D gene is named only where the DNA matches it firmly. The size of a clone is reported for some rows only, either as once, few or many, or as a class for expanded clones.

d_gene: TRBD2; v_gene: TRBV9; abundance: NA; j_gene: TRBJ2-7; CDR3nt: TGTGCCAGCAGCGTGGCCCCGGGGAGGGGTTCCTACGAGCAGTACTTC; CDR3aa: CASSVAPGRGSYEQYF
d_gene: NA; v_gene: TRBV7-2; abundance: NA; j_gene: TRBJ2-5; CDR3nt: TGTGCCAGCAGCTTAGGGCGGGGCAAGGAGACCCAGTACTTC; CDR3aa: CASSLGRGKETQYF
d_gene: NA; v_gene: TRBV10-3; abundance: few; j_gene: TRBJ1-1; CDR3nt: TGTGCCATCAGCTCAGGGGTGGGGAACACTGAAGCTTTCTTT; CDR3aa: CAISSGVGNTEAFF
d_gene: NA; v_gene: TRBV18; abundance: NA; j_gene: TRBJ1-2; CDR3nt: TGTGCCAGCTCACGACTCGACCCTTTAATTTATGGCTACACCTTC; CDR3aa: CASSRLDPLIYGYTF
d_gene: TRBD2; v_gene: TRBV6-5; abundance: NA; j_gene: TRBJ2-1; CDR3nt: TGTGCCAGCAGTTACGTAGCGGGAGCCGACCATGAGCAGTTCTTC; CDR3aa: CASSYVAGADHEQFF
d_gene: NA; v_gene: TRBV5-6; abundance: few; j_gene: TRBJ1-2; CDR3nt: TGTGCCAGCAACCGCCTACCTGGACGGTCGTTCTATGGCTACACCTTC; CDR3aa: CASNRLPGRSFYGYTF
d_gene: NA; v_gene: TRBV5-1; abundance: few; j_gene: TRBJ2-1; CDR3nt: TGCGCCAGTCAACTAGCTGACAATGAGCAGTTCTTC; CDR3aa: CASQLADNEQFF
d_gene: TRBD2; v_gene: TRBV7-9; abundance: few; j_gene: TRBJ2-1; CDR3nt: TGTGCCAGCAGCGCTGGGACTAGCGGGGGGATTAATGAGCAGTTCTTC; CDR3aa: CASSAGTSGGINEQFF
d_gene: NA; v_gene: TRBV4-1; abundance: few; j_gene: TRBJ2-7; CDR3nt: TGCGCCAGCAGCCCCGCGTGGGGGGCGTACGAGCAGTACTTC; CDR3aa: CASSPAWGAYEQYF
d_gene: TRBD1; v_gene: TRBV29-1; abundance: few; j_gene: TRBJ2-3; CDR3nt: TGCAGCGTAAGGACAGGGGGCACAGATACGCAGTATTTT; CDR3aa: CSVRTGGTDTQYF
d_gene: NA; v_gene: TRBV20-1; abundance: few; j_gene: TRBJ2-7; CDR3nt: TGCAGTGCTGAGGGAGGCGTACTCCAAGGCGAGCAGTACTTC; CDR3aa: CSAEGGVLQGEQYF
d_gene: NA; v_gene: TRBV4-1; abundance: NA; j_gene: TRBJ2-3; CDR3nt: TGCGCCAGCAGCCAACACTTAGCGGCCGTAACAGATACGCAGTATTTT; CDR3aa: CASSQHLAAVTDTQYF
d_gene: NA; v_gene: TRBV24-1; abundance: many; j_gene: TRBJ2-5; CDR3nt: TGTGCCACCAGTGACCATATAACTCCGCGGTCAGAGACCCAGTACTTC; CDR3aa: CATSDHITPRSETQYF
d_gene: TRBD1; v_gene: TRBV27; abundance: NA; j_gene: TRBJ2-2; CDR3nt: TGTGCCAGCAGTTGGGGACAGGTATCCGGGGAGCTGTTTTTT; CDR3aa: CASSWGQVSGELFF
d_gene: TRBD1; v_gene: TRBV27; abundance: few; j_gene: TRBJ1-2; CDR3nt: TGTGCCAGCAGTTTGGTTGGGACAGGGTTTGCCACCTTC; CDR3aa: CASSLVGTGFATF
d_gene: TRBD2; v_gene: TRBV9; abundance: few; j_gene: TRBJ2-2; CDR3nt: TGTGCCAGCAGCACGGGACTAGCGGGGGCGGCGAACACCGGGGAGCTGTTTTTT; CDR3aa: CASSTGLAGAANTGELFF
d_gene: TRBD2; v_gene: TRBV5-1; abundance: NA; j_gene: TRBJ2-3; CDR3nt: TGCGCCAGCAGCTTGGTATCTAGCGGGAGTGCAGATACGCAGTATTTT; CDR3aa: CASSLVSSGSADTQYF
d_gene: TRBD1; v_gene: TRBV10-3; abundance: few; j_gene: TRBJ2-4; CDR3nt: TGTGCCACCAGAGACAGGGTCCAAAACATTCAGTACTTC; CDR3aa: CATRDRVQNIQYF
d_gene: TRBD2; v_gene: TRBV4-1; abundance: once; j_gene: TRBJ2-1; CDR3nt: TGCGCCAGCAGCCAAGATACTAGCGGGAGTTGGGTGGGTGAGCAGTTCTTC; CDR3aa: CASSQDTSGSWVGEQFF
d_gene: TRBD1; v_gene: TRBV18; abundance: many; j_gene: TRBJ1-5; CDR3nt: TGTGCCAGCTCGCCGGACAGGGATCAGCCCCAGCATTTT; CDR3aa: CASSPDRDQPQHF
d_gene: NA; v_gene: TRBV5-1; abundance: few; j_gene: TRBJ2-7; CDR3nt: TGCGCCAGCAGCTTGCGGGCCCGTAGGGGGGCCTACGAGCAGTACTTC; CDR3aa: CASSLRARRGAYEQYF
d_gene: TRBD1; v_gene: TRBV2; abundance: few; j_gene: TRBJ2-2; CDR3nt: TGTGCCAGCAGGGCGGACAGGCTAAGCGCCGGGGAGCTGTTTTTT; CDR3aa: CASRADRLSAGELFF
d_gene: TRBD2; v_gene: TRBV11-2; abundance: NA; j_gene: TRBJ2-5; CDR3nt: TGTGCCAGCAGCTGGGGGGGTGGTCTGGGGGAGACCCAGTACTTC; CDR3aa: CASSWGGGLGETQYF
d_gene: NA; v_gene: TRBV4-1; abundance: many; j_gene: TRBJ2-7; CDR3nt: TGCGCCAGCAGCCAAGACTATGCGGACTACGAGCAGTACTTC; CDR3aa: CASSQDYADYEQYF
d_gene: TRBD2; v_gene: TRBV5-1; abundance: NA; j_gene: TRBJ2-7; CDR3nt: TGCGCCAGCAGCTTATTTACTAGCGGGACGCCTGTAGGGCAGTACTTC; CDR3aa: CASSLFTSGTPVGQYF
d_gene: NA; v_gene: TRBV14; abundance: NA; j_gene: TRBJ2-1; CDR3nt: TGTGCCAGCAGCCAAGGACAGAAGCAGTTCTTC; CDR3aa: CASSQGQKQFF
d_gene: TRBD1; v_gene: TRBV7-8; abundance: few; j_gene: TRBJ2-7; CDR3nt: TGTGCCAGCAGCTTAGCCTCCGGGACAGGGAAGGGGCAGTACTTC; CDR3aa: CASSLASGTGKGQYF
d_gene: NA; v_gene: TRBV19; abundance: NA; j_gene: TRBJ2-1; CDR3nt: TGTGCCAGTAGTATAAAGGCCTGGGGTAGCAATGAGCAGTTCTTC; CDR3aa: CASSIKAWGSNEQFF
d_gene: NA; v_gene: TRBV7-3; abundance: NA; j_gene: TRBJ2-3; CDR3nt: TGTGCCAGCAGCCCCAACAGGGTCCTTGTATACACAGATACGCAGTATTTT; CDR3aa: CASSPNRVLVYTDTQYF
d_gene: NA; v_gene: TRBV5-1; abundance: NA; j_gene: TRBJ2-4; CDR3nt: TGCGCCAGCAGCGGCAGGTCCTCCCTGGGGGCCAAAAACATTCAGTACTTC; CDR3aa: CASSGRSSLGAKNIQYF
d_gene: NA; v_gene: TRBV20-1; abundance: many; j_gene: TRBJ2-1; CDR3nt: TGCAGTGCTAGAGCCAGTTATTACAATGAGCAGTTCTTC; CDR3aa: CSARASYYNEQFF
d_gene: TRBD2; v_gene: TRBV2; abundance: NA; j_gene: TRBJ2-1; CDR3nt: TGTGCCAGCAGTGATCGGCTAGCGGCGAACGGGGGGCAGTTCTTC; CDR3aa: CASSDRLAANGGQFF
d_gene: TRBD1; v_gene: TRBV4-1; abundance: few; j_gene: TRBJ1-1; CDR3nt: TGCGCCAGCAGCCTATTGACAGGGGAGGACACTGAAGCTTTCTTT; CDR3aa: CASSLLTGEDTEAFF
d_gene: NA; v_gene: TRBV20-1; abundance: NA; j_gene: TRBJ2-5; CDR3nt: TGCAGTCCGAGGAGATCTACCACCCAAGAGACCCAGTACTTC; CDR3aa: CSPRRSTTQETQYF
d_gene: NA; v_gene: TRBV4-1; abundance: NA; j_gene: TRBJ2-5; CDR3nt: TGCGCCAGCAGCCCTTCCGTCGGGGTCCTCCGTGGGGAGACCCAGTACTTC; CDR3aa: CASSPSVGVLRGETQYF
d_gene: TRBD2; v_gene: TRBV12-5; abundance: NA; j_gene: TRBJ2-1; CDR3nt: TGTGCTAGTGGACTGGGACTAGCGGAATACAATGAGCAGTTCTTC; CDR3aa: CASGLGLAEYNEQFF
d_gene: TRBD2; v_gene: TRBV7-3; abundance: few; j_gene: TRBJ2-1; CDR3nt: TGTGCCAGCAGCTTAAGGGTAGCGGGAAGCTACAATGAGCAGTTCTTC; CDR3aa: CASSLRVAGSYNEQFF
d_gene: NA; v_gene: TRBV5-1; abundance: NA; j_gene: TRBJ2-7; CDR3nt: TGCGCCAGCAGCCCCTCGGACGGTTTAACCTACGAGCAGTACTTC; CDR3aa: CASSPSDGLTYEQYF
d_gene: NA; v_gene: TRBV5-1; abundance: few; j_gene: TRBJ2-6; CDR3nt: TGCGCCAGCAGCGGGGGGGCCAGGGCTGGGGCCAACGTCCTGACTTTC; CDR3aa: CASSGGARAGANVLTF
d_gene: NA; v_gene: TRBV27; abundance: NA; j_gene: TRBJ1-5; CDR3nt: TGTGCCAGCCGGGCAGCCCTATGGGGCAATCAGCCCCAGCATTTT; CDR3aa: CASRAALWGNQPQHF
d_gene: NA; v_gene: TRBV18; abundance: NA; j_gene: TRBJ2-3; CDR3nt: TGTGCCAGCTCACCACCGGTTCCGGGACTCCGAGAGGCAGATACGCAGTATTTT; CDR3aa: CASSPPVPGLREADTQYF
d_gene: NA; v_gene: TRBV12-3/TRBV12-4; abundance: many; j_gene: TRBJ1-5; CDR3nt: TGTGCCAGCAGTCCTACGGGTCAGCCCCAGCATTTT; CDR3aa: CASSPTGQPQHF